This TCR beta chain was recorded in a study of radiotherapy plus CTLA-4 blockade in lung cancer. Overall study: Patients showed objective responses in about a sixth of cases, and disease control was achieved by around 30%. Findings and caveats of the study: Per reports, early blood T cell clone dynamics, plus interferon-beta, forecast response most strongly. After treatment with radiotherapy plus ipilimumab, TCR clones that came from the tumor expanded in blood.

With regard to this clone: The antigen is not known.

Some clones are missing from TCRdb's copy, which holds only in-frame ones; the method was immunoSEQ multiplex PCR. Among around 90,000 clones listed, over 80% were seen once. The CDR3 is 17 amino acids. Germline CDR1 SGHRS, CDR2 YFSETQ. Trimming took 0 bases from V and 3 from J, leaving 19 bases between them. The receptor was derived from a human donor with non-small cell lung cancer that progressed on radiotherapy plus ipilimumab. Sequences were derived from peripheral blood, sampled from a patient treated with radiotherapy plus ipilimumab. The V call is TRBV5-1, the J call TRBJ2-7, with a possible D match to TRBD2 (6 bases). CDR3 sequence reads: CASSLGMGSGLGYEQYF. The CDR3 nucleotides are TGCGCCAGCAGCTTGGGGATGGGTAGCGGCCTAGGCTACGAGCAGTACTTC.